This TCR beta chain was captured by sequencing in a study of blood T cell repertoires in COVID-19 (TCRdb year 2020). Regarding the study in general: Samples from collaborators originated in the United States, Italy and Spain and spanned both the acute and convalescent phases of COVID-19. The material from the prospective study consisted of cDNA or gDNA derived from T cells, B-cell-depleted T cells, or PBMCs. Deeply sampled blood TCRbeta repertoires from subjects exposed to, actively infected with, or recovered from COVID-19 were included in the dataset. A freely available public database, intended as a resource for researchers studying the immune response to SARS-CoV-2, is where the repertoires were released. The samples were drawn from the first 160 participants of the ongoing ImmuneRACE study and from under 1,500 subjects provided by 6 global collaborators. The sample metadata nearly always contained a de-identified subject ID, COVID-19 status, age in years and sex. HLA class I and class II types, where available, came from metadata supplied by the sample provider rather than from assay-based typing. Broader findings and caveats from the paper: The amount of clinical and demographic metadata varied by source and participant and was provided uncurated.

In the prospective study, participants were about 18 to 95 years old, resided in about two dozen geographic areas of the United States, and were enrolled through a virtual design. In the prospective study, participants were assigned to cohorts based on the clinical history participants reported in a screening survey and a study questionnaire. ImmuneRACE Cohort 3 recovered participants were defined by two consecutive negative NP/OP PCR tests, healthcare professional clearance, or symptom resolution. In the prospective study, mobile phlebotomists collected whole blood, serum and a nasopharyngeal or oropharyngeal swab from each participant. Participants in the prospective study had the option to provide additional blood draws and questionnaires over an approximately 2-month period. Before DNA extraction, prospective study blood samples were shipped either frozen or at room temperature. With regard to this clone: Its antigen is unknown. There are no base qualities to consult, and no much larger clone falls within one base.

TCRbeta CDR3 regions were amplified from genomic DNA using the immunoSEQ Assay, a bias-controlled multiplex PCR. Processing in the source paper ran as follows. The number of nucleated cells in each sample was estimated from the amplification of reference gene primers within the assay. To quantify the absolute abundance of each unique TCRbeta CDR3 rearrangement, sequence reads were collapsed and filtered. For each sample, productive Simpson clonality was calculated by taking the square root of Simpson's diversity index across productive rearrangements. TCRdb limited this immuneACCESS table to in-frame rearrangements with V and J called. A share of clones is missing; checked studies link under half to unresolved V genes, and the rest is unexplained. V and J calls and clone size are as listed in that table; D and trimming were resolved from the DNA. The sample contains around 150,000 clones, about four fifths of them found a single time. 3% to 3.5% of the sample is held by the ten biggest clonotypes.

The CDR3, from cysteine to phenylalanine, totals 14 residues. Just the 42-base CDR3 DNA is kept, in frame starting at base 1. According to the germline V gene, CDR1 reads SNHLY and CDR2 reads FYNNEI. V is clipped by 5 bases and J by 0 bases, and the sequence between their germline boundaries is 9 bases long. This receptor was identified in a woman aged 55-75 years who had recovered from COVID-19. The sequenced sample was PBMCs or T cells enriched from blood (not recorded which). The sequence links TRBV2 to TRBJ2-3; the D gene is not confidently resolved. The CDR3 protein is CASSRLSSTDTQYF. The DNA sequence reads TGTGCCAGCAGTAGACTTTCTAGCACAGATACGCAGTATTTT.